This T cell receptor beta chain emerged from a study of shared clonotypes between healthy human individuals. Findings and limits, study-wide: Roughly 5% of naive CD4 clonotypes were common to several donors. Among non-shared clonotypes, generation probabilities were lower than among those shared by all four donors.

The V and J ends lost 2 bases and 3 bases respectively, with 8 bases between them. This CDR3 is 14 amino acids long. Germline-derived CDR1 and CDR2 are SNHLY and FYNNEI. In the case of this clone: The antigen remains undetermined.

Repertoires were generated with immunoSEQ multiplex PCR, while TCRdb's copy carries only in-frame clones and drops some. Among roughly 2.6 million clones listed, over 85% were seen once. The origin of this receptor is a man aged 18-30 years in good health. Sequences were obtained from naive CD4+ T cells sorted from blood. Noted subset: CD45RA+ positively selected. J is TRBJ1-3 and V is TRBV2, with D possibly TRBD1 on 5 matching bases. In DNA form, the CDR3 reads TGTGCCAGCAGTGAACGGCAGGGTGGAAACACCATATATTTT. Translating gives CASSERQGGNTIYF.